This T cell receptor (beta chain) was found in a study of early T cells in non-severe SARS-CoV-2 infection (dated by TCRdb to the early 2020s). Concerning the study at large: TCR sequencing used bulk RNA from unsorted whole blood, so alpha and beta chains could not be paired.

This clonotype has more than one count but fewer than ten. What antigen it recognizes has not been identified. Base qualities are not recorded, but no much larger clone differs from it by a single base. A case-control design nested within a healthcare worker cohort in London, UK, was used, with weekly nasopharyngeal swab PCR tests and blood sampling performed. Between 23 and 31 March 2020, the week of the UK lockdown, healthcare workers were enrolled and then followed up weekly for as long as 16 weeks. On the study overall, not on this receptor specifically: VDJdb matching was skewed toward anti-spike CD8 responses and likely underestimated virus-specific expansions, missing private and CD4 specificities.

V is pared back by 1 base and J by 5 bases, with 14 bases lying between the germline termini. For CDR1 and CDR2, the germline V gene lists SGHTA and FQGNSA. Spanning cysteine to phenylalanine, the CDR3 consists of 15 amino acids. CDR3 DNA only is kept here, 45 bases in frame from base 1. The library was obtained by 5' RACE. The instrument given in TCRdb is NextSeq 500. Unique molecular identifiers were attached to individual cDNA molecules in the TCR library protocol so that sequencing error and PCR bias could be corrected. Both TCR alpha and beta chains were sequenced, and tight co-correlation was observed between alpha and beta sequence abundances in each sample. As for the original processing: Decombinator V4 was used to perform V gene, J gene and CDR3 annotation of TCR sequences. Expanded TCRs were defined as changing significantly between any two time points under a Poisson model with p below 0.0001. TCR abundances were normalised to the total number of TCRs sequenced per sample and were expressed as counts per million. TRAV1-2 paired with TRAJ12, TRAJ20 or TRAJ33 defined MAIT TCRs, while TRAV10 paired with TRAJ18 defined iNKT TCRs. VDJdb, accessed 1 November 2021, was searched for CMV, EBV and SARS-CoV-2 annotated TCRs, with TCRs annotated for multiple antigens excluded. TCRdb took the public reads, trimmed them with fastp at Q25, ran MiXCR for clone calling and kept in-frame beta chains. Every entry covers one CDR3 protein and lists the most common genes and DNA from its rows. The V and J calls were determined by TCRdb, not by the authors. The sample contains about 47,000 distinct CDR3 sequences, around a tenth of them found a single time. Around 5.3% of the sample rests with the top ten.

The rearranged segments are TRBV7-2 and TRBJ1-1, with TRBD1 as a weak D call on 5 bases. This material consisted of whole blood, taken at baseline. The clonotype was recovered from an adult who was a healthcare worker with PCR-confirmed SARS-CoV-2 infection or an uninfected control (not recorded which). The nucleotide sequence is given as TGTGCCAGCAGCTTAGGGGCGAGGGGTTTGACTGAAGCTTTCTTT. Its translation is CASSLGARGLTEAFF.